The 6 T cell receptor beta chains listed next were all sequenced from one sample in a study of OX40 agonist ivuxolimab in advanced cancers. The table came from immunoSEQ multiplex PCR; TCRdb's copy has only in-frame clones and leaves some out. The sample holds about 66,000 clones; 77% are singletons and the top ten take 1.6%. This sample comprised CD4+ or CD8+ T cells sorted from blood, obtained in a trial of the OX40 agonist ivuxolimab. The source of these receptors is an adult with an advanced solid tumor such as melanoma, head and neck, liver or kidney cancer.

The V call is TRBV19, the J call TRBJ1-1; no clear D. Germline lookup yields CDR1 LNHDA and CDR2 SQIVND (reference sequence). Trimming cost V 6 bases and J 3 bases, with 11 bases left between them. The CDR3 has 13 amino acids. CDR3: CASRPGGDTEAFF. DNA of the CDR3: TGTGCCAGTAGACCTGGCGGGGACACTGAAGCTTTCTTT.

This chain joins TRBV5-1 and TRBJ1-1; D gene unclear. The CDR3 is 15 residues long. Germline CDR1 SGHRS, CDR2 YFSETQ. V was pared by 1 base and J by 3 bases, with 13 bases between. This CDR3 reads CASSLYGSRDTEAFF. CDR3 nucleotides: TGCGCCAGCAGCTTGTATGGGTCAAGGGACACTGAAGCTTTCTTT.

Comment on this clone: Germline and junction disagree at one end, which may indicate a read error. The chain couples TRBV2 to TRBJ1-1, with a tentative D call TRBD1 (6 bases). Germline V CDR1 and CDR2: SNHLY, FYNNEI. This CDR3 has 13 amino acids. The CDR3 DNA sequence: TGTGCCAGTTATACAGGGAGTATTTTTTCGGGGGTCTTT. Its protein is CASYTGSIFSGVF.

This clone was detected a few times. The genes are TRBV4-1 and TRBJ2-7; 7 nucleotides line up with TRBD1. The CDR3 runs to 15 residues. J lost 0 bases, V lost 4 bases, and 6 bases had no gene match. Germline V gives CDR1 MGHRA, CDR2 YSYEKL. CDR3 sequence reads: CASSRSWDSSYEQYF. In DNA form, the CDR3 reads TGCGCCAGCAGCCGATCCTGGGACAGCTCCTACGAGCAGTACTTC.

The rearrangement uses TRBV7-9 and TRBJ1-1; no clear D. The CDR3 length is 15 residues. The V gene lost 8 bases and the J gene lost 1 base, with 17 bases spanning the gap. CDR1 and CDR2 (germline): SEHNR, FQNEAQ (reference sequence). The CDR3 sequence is CASRGRFIQNTEAFF. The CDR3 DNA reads TGTGCCAGCCGAGGGAGATTTATCCAGAACACTGAAGCTTTCTTT.

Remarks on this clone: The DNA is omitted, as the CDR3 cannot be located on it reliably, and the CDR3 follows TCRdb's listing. CDR3: CASSSSGVGPGTQYF. J is TRBJ2-3 and V is TRBV2; the table's D call, TRBD2, has no DNA check behind it. The germline gives CDR1 SNHLY, CDR2 FYNNEI. The CDR3 numbers 15 amino acids, ends counted.